The clone carrying this T cell receptor (beta chain) came up many times. The germline gene is not matched at one end of the junction; a read error may be the cause. CDR3 length equals 14 residues. Germline V gives CDR1 SGHTA, CDR2 FQGNSA. The record originates from a study of response to subunit inactivated influenza vaccine. TCRdb re-analysed the RT-PCR reads in MiXCR, keeping a single row per CDR3 protein. Of more than 700,000 distinct CDR3 sequences in the sample, around 20% were seen once. The sequence was collected from a man aged 45-60 years who received an inactivated influenza vaccine. Specimen: PBMCs from blood, collected more than 4 days after vaccination. The V call is TRBV7-2, the J call TRBJ1-1; D perhaps matches TRBD1 (6 bases). CDR3: CASSLRYRDTEAFF. CDR3 coding DNA: TGTGCCAGCAGCTTACGTTATCGGGACACCGAAGCTTTCTTT.